This T cell receptor (beta chain) was sequenced in a study of blood T cells in healthy people across ages. The second PCR ran about 7 to 12 cycles with a sample-barcoded 5' primer and J-beta primers. Each of the cDNA molecules was tagged by a template-switch adaptor with 12 random nucleotides. TCRdb ran MiXCR on the 5' RACE reads and lists one entry per CDR3 protein. Found here are roughly 1.6 million distinct CDR3 sequences, about 35% of them singletons; the top ten hold 10% to 12%. Study observations and caveats: Naive T cell percentage showed a strong correlation with the diversity of TCR beta.

This clonotype was counted many times. What it recognizes is unknown. V lost 4 bases and J lost 5, with 14 bases in between. The CDR3 runs to 14 residues. Looked up from germline, CDR1 is ENHRY and CDR2 is SYGVKD. Total RNA amounts of at least 5.5 micrograms were extracted per sample. The chain combines TRBV10-3 with TRBJ2-5, with a tentative D call TRBD2 (5 bases). Material: blood. This receptor was obtained from a woman younger than 45 in good health. This CDR3 is CAISVGSSKETQYF. Written as DNA, the CDR3 is TGTGCCATCAGTGTAGGGTCTAGCAAGGAGACCCAGTACTTC.